The 22 T cell receptor beta chains listed next were all sequenced from one sample in a study of T cell responses to AZD1222 COVID-19 vaccine. Generated by immunoSEQ multiplex PCR, the TCRdb table keeps only in-frame clones and is missing some. Seen here are tens of thousands of clones, roughly 84% observed once, and the top ten hold more than 20%. The sequencing used peripheral blood, collected on day 0 of MenACWY control vaccination. The receptors originated from an adult in good health.

The gene calls are TRBV7-9 and TRBJ1-3; 12 positions agree with TRBD1. V lost 6 bases, J lost 3 bases, and 6 bases stayed unmatched. In germline, CDR1 is SEHNR, CDR2 FQNEAQ (reference sequence). The CDR3 length is 16 residues. DNA of the CDR3: TGTGCCAGCAGACCTCGGGACAGGGGGCGTGGAAACACCATATATTTT. This codes for CASRPRDRGRGNTIYF. Looking up the rest from reference TRBV7-9 and TRBJ1-3 gives the full variable domain: DTGVSQNPRHKITKRGQNVTFRCDPISEHNRLYWYRQTLGQGPEFLTYFQNEAQLEKSRLLSDRFSAERPKGSFSTLEIQRTEQGDSAMYLCASRPRDRGRGNTIYFGEGSWLTVV.

This clone has a handful of counts. V gene TRBV6-6 combines with J gene TRBJ1-1; the D gene is possibly TRBD1 (6 bases). Germline V gene data show CDR1 as MNHNY and CDR2 as SVGAGI (reference sequence). Trimming shortened V by 6 bases and J by 4 bases, and 12 bases separated the two germline ends. The CDR3 length is 13 residues. In nucleotides, the CDR3 is TGTGCCAGCAGGGACACAGGGTTCACTGAAGCTTTCTTT. This gives the protein CASRDTGFTEAFF.

The rearrangement links TRBV19 to TRBJ1-5; D uncertain. This CDR3 spans 14 amino acids. Germline-derived CDR1 and CDR2 are LNHDA and SQIVND (reference sequence). The ends were cut back, 7 bases at V and 2 bases at J, with 12 bases in the middle. The CDR3 spells CASTPQWGNQPQHF. CDR3 DNA sequence: TGTGCCAGTACCCCACAATGGGGCAATCAGCCCCAGCATTTT.

The sample holds one count of this clone. The chain uses TRBV30 and TRBJ2-1, with 9 nucleotides matching TRBD2. J lost 4 bases, V lost 3 bases, and 7 bases had no gene match. Germline CDR1 is GTSNPN and CDR2 is SVGIG (reference sequence). The CDR3 extends over 15 amino acids. The CDR3 DNA reads TGTGCCTGGAGCAAGACTAGCGGCTTTTACAATGAGCAGTTCTTC. This codes for CAWSKTSGFYNEQFF.

The rearrangement links TRBV14 to TRBJ1-1, with 8 positions matching TRBD1. The CDR3 has 13 residues. Germline trimming cut 3 bases from V and 9 bases from J; bases unmatched to any gene: 6. CDR1 is SGHDN, CDR2 FVKESK, per germline. The CDR3 region has the DNA TGTGCCAGCAGCCAGGAGACAGGGGCTAAAGCTTTCTTT. This codes for CASSQETGAKAFF.

This sequence joins TRBV7-7 and TRBJ2-1; 9 bases align to TRBD2. Germline loops: CDR1 SSHAT, CDR2 FNYEAQ (reference sequence). This CDR3 contains 16 residues. V was clipped by 5 bases and J by 2 bases; unmatched bases: 7. The CDR3 protein is CASSPLAGAAYNEQFF. DNA for the CDR3: TGTGCCAGCAGCCCATTAGCGGGAGCCGCCTACAATGAGCAGTTCTTC.

This sequence joins TRBV4-1 and TRBJ2-1; D unclear. V lost 2 bases, J lost 8 bases, and 4 bases lay in between. CDR3 length equals 11 residues. Germline V gene data show CDR1 as MGHRA and CDR2 as YSYEKL. CDR3 amino acids: CASSQYDEQFF. Written as DNA, the CDR3 is TGCGCCAGCAGCCAATACGATGAGCAGTTCTTC.

The chain recombines TRBV4-1 with TRBJ1-6; no clear D. The CDR3 length is 12 residues. Germline-derived CDR1 and CDR2 are MGHRA and YSYEKL. The V end lost 1 base, the J end lost 9 bases, and 4 bases lay between the germline ends. The CDR3 here is CASSQGVSPLHF. The CDR3, as DNA: TGCGCCAGCAGCCAAGGGGTTTCACCCCTCCACTTT.

CDR3 protein: CASSYSSGGMVYGYTF. In nucleotides, the CDR3 is TGTGCCAGCAGTTACTCCTCGGGGGGCATGGTCTATGGCTACACCTTC. J is TRBJ1-2 and V is TRBV6-2 or TRBV6-3, with a tentative D call TRBD1 (6 bases). Germline lookup yields CDR1 MNHEY and CDR2 SVGEGT. V dropped 0 bases and J dropped 4 bases, with 15 bases sitting between them. The CDR3 has 16 residues.

This chain joins TRBV30 and TRBJ2-5; 9 nucleotides align to TRBD2. With 0 bases clipped from V and 5 bases from J, the junction kept 13 bases outside the gene matches. Germline lookup yields CDR1 GTSNPN and CDR2 SVGIG (reference sequence). This CDR3 contains 17 residues. CDR3 in amino acids: CAWSVWTSVFSLETQYF. CDR3 coding DNA: TGTGCCTGGAGTGTTTGGACTAGCGTTTTCTCTCTGGAGACCCAGTACTTC.

The gene calls are TRBV18 and TRBJ1-1, with a weak D call TRBD1 (6 bases). The V end lost 5 bases, the J end lost 5 bases, and 12 bases lay between the germline ends. CDR1 is KGHSH, CDR2 LQKENI, per germline. This CDR3 comprises 13 residues. The CDR3 DNA reads as TGTGCCAGCTCAACGAAACAGGGAACTGAAGCTTTCTTT. The encoded protein is CASSTKQGTEAFF.

The CDR3 here is CAWSVWSAGGPGELFF. CDR3 nucleotides: TGTGCCTGGAGTGTATGGTCGGCGGGAGGGCCCGGGGAGCTGTTTTTT. The V gene is TRBV30, the J gene TRBJ2-2; TRBD2 aligns across 9 bases. The CDR3 runs to 16 residues. Trimming took 0 bases from V and 6 from J; bases not matched to a gene: 8. CDR1 and CDR2 from the germline V gene are GTSNPN and SVGIG (reference sequence).

The gene calls are TRBV10-3 and TRBJ2-7, with D perhaps TRBD2 (6 bases). Germline lookup yields CDR1 ENHRY and CDR2 SYGVKD. This CDR3 comprises 12 residues. V lost 4 bases and J 4 bases, leaving 8 bases between the germline ends. CDR3 coding DNA: TGTGCCATCAGTGGGAGGGGTTACGAGCAGTACGTC. Amino acid sequence: CAISGRGYEQYV.

The rearrangement joins TRBV11-2 to TRBJ1-1, with 7 bases lining up with TRBD1. This CDR3 comprises 17 residues. Trimming removed 5 bases from V and 5 bases from J; junction bases left unmatched: 17. In germline, CDR1 is SGHAT, CDR2 FQNNGV. The CDR3 DNA reads as TGTGCCAGCAGCCCCCCGGAGGACAGGCACCTTGGGACTGAAGCTTTCTTT. As protein: CASSPPEDRHLGTEAFF.

The chain is built from TRBV3-1 (or the pseudogene TRBV3-2) and TRBJ2-7; 7 nucleotides agree with TRBD1. CDR3 length: 15 residues. CDR1 and CDR2 (germline): LGHDT, YNNKEL (reference sequence). After removal of 1 base from V and 3 bases from J, the junction contained 6 bases not matched to a gene. CDR3 sequence (DNA): TGTGCCAGCAGCCAAGGAATCGCAGGGGGCTACGAGCAGTACTTC. Its translation: CASSQGIAGGYEQYF.

This clone was observed a handful of times. This chain uses TRBV25-1 with TRBJ1-4; the D gene is possibly TRBD1 (5 bases). The CDR3 totals 14 residues. Germline-derived CDR1 and CDR2 are MGHDK and SYGVNS. The V and J ends lost 2 bases and 4 bases respectively, with 8 bases between them. The DNA of the CDR3 is TGTGCCAGCAGTGAAGGGGGGTTTAATGAAAAACTGTTTTTT. This sequence encodes CASSEGGFNEKLFF.

This chain joins TRBV19 and TRBJ1-5; D remains unclear. The CDR3 is 13 amino acids. Trimming shortened V by 3 bases and J by 1 base, and 4 bases separated the two germline ends. Germline CDR1 is LNHDA and CDR2 is SQIVND (reference sequence). CDR3 in DNA: TGTGCCAGTAGTATTGAGAGCAATCAGCCCCAGCATTTT. Residues: CASSIESNQPQHF.

The chain is built from TRBV5-6 and TRBJ2-3; 7 nucleotides agree with TRBD1. The length of the CDR3 is 16 residues. The trim removed 0 bases at V and 2 bases at J, leaving 6 bases unmatched. Germline assignment: CDR1 SGHDT and CDR2 YYEEEE. The CDR3 coding sequence is TGTGCCAGCAGCTTGGAGGGACAGATTCTCACAGATACGCAGTATTTT. This translates into CASSLEGQILTDTQYF. Filled out from reference TRBV5-6 and TRBJ2-3, the complete variable domain reads DAGVTQSPTHLIKTRGQQVTLRCSPKSGHDTVSWYQQALGQGPQFIFQYYEEEERQRGNFPDRFSGHQFPNYSSELNVNALLLGDSALYLCASSLEGQILTDTQYFGPGTRLTVL.

V usage is TRBV10-3 and J usage is TRBJ1-6; 7 positions agree with TRBD1. Germline CDR1 and CDR2: ENHRY and SYGVKD. Trimming removed 2 bases from V and 10 bases from J; junction bases left unmatched: 5. CDR3 length: 14 amino acids. CDR3 in DNA: TGTGCCATCAGTGAGGAAACAGGGGTCTCACCCCTCCACTTT. This codes for CAISEETGVSPLHF.

This clone has just one count. This chain connects TRBV27 to TRBJ1-5; D is perhaps TRBD1 (6 bases). Germline V gives CDR1 MNHEY, CDR2 SMNVEV (reference sequence). The CDR3 is 15 amino acids. Trimming shortened V by 3 bases and J by 0 bases, and 9 bases separated the two germline ends. CDR3 sequence: CASSFMGASNQPQHF. The CDR3 DNA reads as TGTGCCAGCAGTTTCATGGGGGCTAGCAATCAGCCCCAGCATTTT.

This clone has just one count. This rearrangement joins TRBV3-1 (or the pseudogene TRBV3-2) to TRBJ2-7; 8 bases fit TRBD1. This CDR3 is built from 18 residues. From germline, CDR1 is LGHDT and CDR2 YNNKEL (reference sequence). V trimming: 0 bases; J trimming: 1 base; junction bases outside the gene matches: 11. The CDR3 spells CASSQDSVTGAFSYEQYF. DNA of the CDR3: TGTGCCAGCAGCCAAGATAGTGTGACAGGGGCCTTTTCCTACGAGCAGTACTTC.

V is TRBV19 and J is TRBJ1-5, with 10 nucleotides matching TRBD1. Germline CDR1 LNHDA, CDR2 SQIVND (reference sequence). V was pared by 6 bases and J by 2 bases, with 4 bases of the junction left unmatched. This CDR3 region has 15 residues. The CDR3 region is CASSVDRGRNQPQHF. The CDR3 DNA is TGTGCCAGTAGCGTCGACAGGGGGCGCAATCAGCCCCAGCATTTT.